Listed here is a single T cell receptor beta chain. The data belong to a study of blood T cell repertoires in COVID-19. Study-level information: Specimens from acute and convalescent COVID-19 originated in the United States, Italy and Spain. In each case, the material was cDNA or gDNA derived from T cells, B-cell-depleted T cells, or PBMCs.

As handled by the study authors: Nucleated cell number was recorded as an estimate derived from reference gene primer amplification. Generated by immunoSEQ multiplex PCR, the TCRdb table keeps only in-frame clones and is missing some. The DNA gave D and trimming, while V, J and clone size come from that table. The data show approximately 100,000 clones, approximately 88% seen once. The receptor's source is a woman aged 60-75 years with acute or convalescent COVID-19. Sequenced: peripheral blood.

CDR3 nucleotides: TGTGCCAGCAGCCAAACCGGACAGACTAACTATGGCTACACCTTC. It codes for CASSQTGQTNYGYTF. V and J are TRBV4-2 and TRBJ1-2; D is perhaps TRBD1 (6 bases). The germline gives CDR1 LGHNA, CDR2 YNFKEQ. V was clipped by 2 bases and J by 0 bases, with 10 bases between them. This CDR3 comprises 15 residues.